This T cell receptor (beta chain) was profiled in a study of blood T cell repertoires in COVID-19. Turning to the study itself: The United States, Italy and Spain provided the acute and convalescent COVID-19 samples. PBMCs, B-cell-depleted T cells, or T cells provided the cDNA or gDNA that made up the material.

In the original workflow: Reference gene primer amplification in the assay estimated nucleated cell counts. Libraries were prepared by immunoSEQ multiplex PCR; TCRdb keeps only in-frame clonotypes and omits some of them. V and J calls and clone size are as listed in that table; D and trimming were resolved from the DNA. This table has 130,000 to 150,000 clones, almost 85% appearing once. J gave up 3 bases and V 5 bases, and 8 bases lay outside the gene matches. The CDR3 is made up of 15 amino acids. Germline CDR1 reads SGHAT; CDR2 reads FQNNGV. The chain has TRBV11-2 and TRBJ1-1, with TRBD1 identical over 8 bases. The sequence derives from a human donor with acute or convalescent COVID-19. The donor label of this sample is uncertain. Sequencing used peripheral blood. For the CDR3, the DNA is TGTGCCAGCAGCCCTGCCAGGGGGCGGGACACTGAAGCTTTCTTT. It translates to CASSPARGRDTEAFF.